One sample yielded the 10 T cell receptor beta chains listed below, sequenced in a study of human T cells and chemical hapten exposure (dated by TCRdb to about 2021). The time point label here, explained by the study, means: pre-sensitization, week 0. The sample's treatment or condition label, decoded: therapeutic diphenylcyclopropenone sensitization with weekly scalp DPC. Total RNA was extracted from unfractionated whole blood that had been collected in Tempus Blood RNA tubes. Libraries were constructed by RACE. The sequencer listed for this sample is NextSeq 500. The public reads were reprocessed in TCRdb via fastp at Q25 and MiXCR, keeping in-frame beta chains. CDR3 protein sequences are deduplicated, and each keeps its most common genes and DNA. This sample has some 57,000 distinct CDR3 sequences in its table, and approximately 9.6% of those were observed once. More than 9% of the sample rests with the top ten.

The material was whole blood, obtained in connection with sensitization to the hapten diphenylcyclopropenone (DPC). These receptors all stem from a woman under 40 with alopecia areata. Some clones in this sample may be carry-over from other donors' samples.

There are a few counts of this clonotype. The J gene is TRBJ2-1, the V gene TRBV3-1; no definite D call. CDR3 length equals 13 residues. V was pared by 4 bases and J by 9 bases, with 13 bases between. The germline CDR1 and CDR2 sequences are LGHDT and YNNKEL (reference sequence). Here the CDR3 reads CASSLYTNFEQFF. Here the CDR3 DNA reads TGTGCCAGCAGCCTCTACACCAACTTTGAGCAGTTCTTC.

This clonotype was found a few times. The gene calls are TRBV28 and TRBJ2-2, with a weak D call TRBD1 (5 bases). The CDR3 is 15 residues long. Per germline, CDR1 MDHEN and CDR2 SYDVKM. Trimming pared 3 bases from V and 2 bases from J, leaving 10 bases between. Here the CDR3 reads CASSFWGPNTGELFF. In DNA, the CDR3 is TGTGCCAGCAGTTTTTGGGGCCCCAACACCGGGGAGCTGTTTTTT.

The rearrangement joins TRBV5-4 to TRBJ2-3, with D uncertain. The CDR3 contains 13 residues. Trimming took off 1 base at V and 8 bases at J, with 11 bases between the two ends. Germline loops: CDR1 SGHNT, CDR2 YYREEE (reference sequence). CDR3 DNA sequence: TGTGCCAGCAGCTTGCCCAGTTACCCTACGCAGTATTTT. Translating it yields CASSLPSYPTQYF.

In its sample, this clonotype was seen a few times. This chain uses TRBV6-5 with TRBJ2-1, with D unclear. Trimming shortened V by 6 bases and J by 4 bases, and 10 bases separated the two germline ends. The CDR3 length is 13 residues. The germline gives CDR1 MNHEY, CDR2 SVGAGI. CDR3 loop: CASSLTEYNEQFF. The CDR3 region has the DNA TGTGCCAGCAGCCTCACCGAGTACAATGAGCAGTTCTTC.

The chain couples TRBV4-2 to TRBJ1-4, with D unresolved. The CDR3 covers 14 residues. V dropped 1 base and J dropped 4 bases, with 7 bases sitting between them. Germline assignment: CDR1 LGHNA and CDR2 YNFKEQ. The CDR3 is CASSQGTRNEKLFF. The DNA for the CDR3 is TGTGCCAGCAGCCAAGGTACCCGTAATGAAAAACTGTTTTTT.

This clonotype has a handful of counts. The chain has TRBV24-1 and TRBJ1-2; no clear D. The CDR3 extends over 12 amino acids. Germline loops: CDR1 KGHDR, CDR2 SFDVKD. Trimming took off 5 bases at V and 6 bases at J, with 9 bases between the two ends. The CDR3 protein is CATSANTDGYTF. CDR3 DNA: TGTGCCACCAGTGCGAACACAGATGGCTACACCTTC.

This clonotype was observed a handful of times. The CDR3 loop reads CASSSPTGKSLSGYGYTF. CDR3 in DNA: TGTGCCAGCAGTAGCCCGACAGGGAAAAGTCTGAGTGGCTATGGCTACACCTTC. The chain joins TRBV28 to TRBJ1-2, with 7 bases identical to TRBD1. Germline V gene data show CDR1 as MDHEN and CDR2 as SYDVKM. The CDR3 contains 18 residues. V lost 5 bases, J lost 4 bases, and 19 bases stayed unmatched.

This clonotype was counted at least ten times. The V call is TRBV7-2, the J call TRBJ1-1, with 9 bases that match TRBD1. The CDR3 length is 14 residues. The germline V gene has CDR1 SGHTA and CDR2 FQGNSA. The junction had 6 bases not matched to a gene; V was cut back by 3 bases and J by 7 bases. The CDR3 nucleotides read TGTGCCAGCAGCTTTAGGACAGGGGACATTGAAGCTTTCTTT. Translated: CASSFRTGDIEAFF.

This chain links TRBV7-2 with TRBJ1-6, with D perhaps matching TRBD1 (5 bases). Trimming took off 1 base at V and 9 bases at J, with 16 bases between the two ends. CDR3 length equals 16 residues. CDR1 and CDR2 (germline): SGHTA, FQGNSA. The CDR3 nucleotides are TGTGCCAGCAGCTTAGACTGGGCCAGGGTTACTTCACCCCTCCACTTT. Translating gives CASSLDWARVTSPLHF.

The J gene is TRBJ2-1, the V gene TRBV6-6; D tentatively fits TRBD1 or TRBD2 (5 bases each). This CDR3 has 11 residues. Per germline, CDR1 MNHNY and CDR2 SVGAGI (reference sequence). Trimming cost V 6 bases and J 9 bases, with 9 bases left between them. CDR3 amino acids: CASSLGREQFF. The CDR3 bases are TGTGCCAGCAGCCTGGGACGTGAGCAGTTCTTC.